Relative to its sample, the clone carrying this T cell receptor beta chain is medium-sized. What it binds is not known. Trimming pared 0 bases from V and 8 bases from J, leaving 14 bases between. The CDR3 is 14 amino acids. Germline CDR1 DFQATT, CDR2 SNEGSKA (reference sequence). As for treatment: roughly 10-day PBMC culture with coronavirus spike peptide pools or control peptides (ViraFEST assay). First, ViraFEST expanded antigen-specific T cells with peptide pools, and next it sequenced the TCRs. The positive PCR dates, which preceded the US Alpha, Beta and Delta variants, fell between March and December 2020. Having spent around 9 days in culture, CD4+ T cells were then isolated by negative selection. This sample was taken from a study of vaccination and CD4 T cells after COVID-19. An Oncomine TCR Beta short-read assay was used to sequence the DNA from cultured CD4+ T cells. Each CDR3 protein is one row after TCRdb ran MiXCR on the PCR reads. The sample carries roughly 25,000 distinct CDR3 sequences, around three fifths recorded once.

This sequence originates from a human donor who had recovered from COVID-19. The rearrangement joins TRBV20-1 to TRBJ1-3, with D perhaps matching TRBD1 (6 bases). The sample was CD4+ T cells from blood, cultured in vitro. CDR3 sequence (DNA): TGCAGTGCTAGAGATGTTGGCAGGGGCGACACCATATATTTT. It yields the protein CSARDVGRGDTIYF.